This is a list of T cell receptor beta chains from one sample in a study of CD8 T cells in Susac syndrome. MiXCR was run by TCRdb on the immunoSEQ multiplex PCR reads, yielding one entry per CDR3 protein. The sample records approximately 160,000 distinct CDR3 sequences, approximately 95% being singletons. The specimen sequenced was CD4+ T cells from PBMCs. These receptors all stem from a human donor with multiple sclerosis. CDR3s include the opening cysteine and the closing phenylalanine or tryptophan. Fields, in order: clone size, D gene, J gene, V gene, CDR3 protein, CDR3 DNA. The D gene is left open where the match is weak. Part of the rows lack a size; the others show once, few, many or a class for expanded clones.

size: NA; D: NA; J: TRBJ2-6; V: TRBV19; CDR3: CASSIDRRLQGTPSGANVLTF; DNA: TGTGCCAGTAGTATAGACCGTCGCCTACAGGGTACCCCCTCTGGGGCCAACGTCCTGACTTTC
size: NA; D: NA; J: TRBJ1-1; V: TRBV6-5; CDR3: CASSTDTEAFF; DNA: TGTGCCAGCAGCACAGACACTGAAGCTTTCTTT
size: NA; D: NA; J: TRBJ2-2; V: TRBV11-2; CDR3: CASSFLRGTGELFF; DNA: TGTGCCAGCAGCTTCCTGAGGGGGACCGGGGAGCTGTTTTTT
size: few; D: NA; J: TRBJ1-1; V: TRBV3-1; CDR3: CASSQGGRGTEAFF; DNA: TGTGCCAGCAGCCAAGGGGGGCGCGGCACTGAAGCTTTCTTT
size: NA; D: TRBD1; J: TRBJ2-1; V: TRBV11-2; CDR3: CASSRGQVNNEQFF; DNA: TGTGCCAGCAGCCGTGGACAGGTCAACAATGAGCAGTTCTTC
size: NA; D: TRBD1; J: TRBJ2-5; V: TRBV20-1; CDR3: CSANQGAVWETQYF; DNA: TGCAGTGCTAACCAGGGGGCTGTGTGGGAGACCCAGTACTTC
size: NA; D: TRBD2; J: TRBJ2-5; V: TRBV10-2; CDR3: CASSGSTSEETQYF; DNA: TGCGCCAGCAGTGGGTCCACTAGCGAAGAGACCCAGTACTTC
size: NA; D: NA; J: TRBJ1-2; V: TRBV5-6; CDR3: CASSLSAGYTF; DNA: TGTGCCAGCAGCTTAAGTGCCGGCTACACCTTC
size: NA; D: NA; J: TRBJ2-5; V: TRBV7-9; CDR3: CASSPWLIETQYF; DNA: TGTGCCAGCAGCCCATGGCTTATTGAGACCCAGTACTTC
size: NA; D: TRBD1; J: TRBJ2-2; V: TRBV12-3/TRBV12-4; CDR3: CASSYSDRVDGELFF; DNA: TGTGCCAGCAGTTATAGTGACAGGGTGGACGGGGAGCTGTTTTTT
size: NA; D: NA; J: TRBJ2-1; V: TRBV20-1; CDR3: CSARALSGNEQFF; DNA: TGCAGTGCTAGAGCGTTATCGGGCAATGAGCAGTTCTTC
size: NA; D: TRBD1; J: TRBJ2-5; V: TRBV28; CDR3: CASSPNRGRGETQYF; DNA: TGTGCCAGCAGCCCGAACAGGGGGCGCGGAGAGACCCAGTACTTC
size: NA; D: NA; J: TRBJ2-1; V: TRBV5-1; CDR3: CASSPTGRESFHEQFF; DNA: TGCGCCAGCAGCCCAACGGGCAGGGAATCATTCCATGAGCAGTTCTTC
size: NA; D: TRBD2; J: TRBJ2-3; V: TRBV19; CDR3: CASRQAGASTDTQYF; DNA: TGTGCCAGTAGGCAAGCGGGAGCCAGCACAGATACGCAGTATTTT
size: NA; D: TRBD2; J: TRBJ2-1; V: TRBV7-3; CDR3: CASSLEVGGPVLKQFF; DNA: TGTGCCAGCAGCTTAGAGGTGGGAGGGCCGGTCTTAAAGCAGTTCTTC
size: NA; D: NA; J: TRBJ2-3; V: TRBV24-1; CDR3: CATSYSGADTQYF; DNA: TGTGCCACCAGTTATAGTGGGGCAGATACGCAGTATTTT
size: NA; D: TRBD1; J: TRBJ1-2; V: TRBV19; CDR3: CASSLLGDSYGYTF; DNA: TGTGCCAGTAGTCTGCTGGGGGACAGCTATGGCTACACCTTC